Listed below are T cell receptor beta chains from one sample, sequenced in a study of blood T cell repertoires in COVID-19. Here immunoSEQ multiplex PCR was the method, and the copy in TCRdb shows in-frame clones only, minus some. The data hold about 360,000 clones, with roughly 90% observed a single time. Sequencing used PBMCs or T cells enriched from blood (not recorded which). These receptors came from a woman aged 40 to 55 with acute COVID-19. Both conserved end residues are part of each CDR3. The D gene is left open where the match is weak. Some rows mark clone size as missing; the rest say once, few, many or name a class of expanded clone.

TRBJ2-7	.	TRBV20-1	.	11	TGCAGTGCTAGAGACGCCTACGAGCAGTACTTC	CSARDAYEQYF
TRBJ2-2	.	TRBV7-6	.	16	TGTGCCAGCAGCTTAGCCCAGGGGGACTCCACCGGGGAGCTGTTTTTT	CASSLAQGDSTGELFF
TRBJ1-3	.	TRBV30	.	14	TGTGCCTGGAGGTACAGCTCCTCTGGAAACACCATATATTTT	CAWRYSSSGNTIYF
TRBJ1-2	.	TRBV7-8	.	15	TGTGCCAGCAGCCCGCCCGCAGGGGCCAACTATGGCTACACCTTC	CASSPPAGANYGYTF
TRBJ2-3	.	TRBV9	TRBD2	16	TGTGCCAGCAGCGTAGCCGGGGGGGCCTTGACAGATACGCAGTATTTT	CASSVAGGALTDTQYF
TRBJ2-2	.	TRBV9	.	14	TGTGCCAGCAGCTTCACGACAGCCACCGGGGAGCTGTTTTTT	CASSFTTATGELFF
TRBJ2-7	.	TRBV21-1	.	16	TGTGCCAGCAGCGACACCCGGGACAGGGAATCCTACGAGCAGTACTTC	CASSDTRDRESYEQYF
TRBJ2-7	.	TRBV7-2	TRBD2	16	TGTGCCAGCGCTACCATGGGACTAGCGGGGAGAGGGGAGCAGTACTTC	CASATMGLAGRGEQYF
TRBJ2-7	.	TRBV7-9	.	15	TGTGCCAGCAGCCCCCAAGGAGGGACTGCCTACGAGCAGTACTTC	CASSPQGGTAYEQYF
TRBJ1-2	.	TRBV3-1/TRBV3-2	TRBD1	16	TGTGCCAGCAGCCAAGATAAGACAGGGATAAACTATGGCTACACCTTC	CASSQDKTGINYGYTF
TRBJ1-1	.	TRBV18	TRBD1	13	TGTGCCAGCTCACCAATATATGGGACAGGGGCTTTCTTT	CASSPIYGTGAFF
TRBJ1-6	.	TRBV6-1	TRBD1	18	TGTGCCAGCAGTGCAAGGACAGGCCCGAGCTCCTATAATTCACCCCTCCACTTT	CASSARTGPSSYNSPLHF
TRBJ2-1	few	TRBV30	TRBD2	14	TGTGCCTGCGAGCGGGGGAGGTCCTACAATGAGCAGTTCTTC	CACERGRSYNEQFF
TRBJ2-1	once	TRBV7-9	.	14	TGTGCCAGCAGCTTAGTCCGAGGGGGGGATGAGCAGTTCTTC	CASSLVRGGDEQFF
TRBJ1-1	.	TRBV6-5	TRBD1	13	TGTGCCAGCAGGGGGACAGCGTATACTGAAGCTTTCTTT	CASRGTAYTEAFF
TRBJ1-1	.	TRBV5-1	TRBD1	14	TGCGCCAGCAGCTCGGGACAGCCGAACACTGAAGCTTTCTTT	CASSSGQPNTEAFF
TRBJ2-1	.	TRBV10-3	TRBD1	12	TGTGCCAGTTGGACAGGGGGCGATGAGCAGTTCTTC	CASWTGGDEQFF
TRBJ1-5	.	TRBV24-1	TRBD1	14	TGTGCCACGCCTTGGGACAGGGACAATCAGCCCCAGCATTTT	CATPWDRDNQPQHF
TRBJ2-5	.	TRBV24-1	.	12	TGTGCCACCAGTGCCGGAGGGGAGACCCAGTACTTC	CATSAGGETQYF
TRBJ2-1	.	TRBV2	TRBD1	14	TGTGCCAGTAGTCCGACAGGGGATTTCAATGAGCAGTTCTTC	CASSPTGDFNEQFF
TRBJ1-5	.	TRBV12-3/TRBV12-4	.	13	TGTGCCAGCAGTTTGTCGGGGTCTGGGCCCCAGCATTTT	CASSLSGSGPQHF
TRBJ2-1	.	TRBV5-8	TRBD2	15	TGTGCCAGCAGCTTAGCGGGGGGGCTCTACAATGAGCAGTTCTTC	CASSLAGGLYNEQFF
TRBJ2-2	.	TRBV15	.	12	TGTGCCACCAGCCCCGTACAAGGGGAGCTGTTTTTT	CATSPVQGELFF